These 11 T cell receptor beta chains originate from one sample sequenced in a study of T cells in Graves' hyperthyroidism and ophthalmopathy. Amplification of TCR beta CDR3 regions used RNA as the template. The HTBI primer set was used in a first-round RT-PCR of the TCR CDR3. MiXCR, applied by TCRdb to the multiplex PCR reads, yields one record per CDR3 protein. The table has roughly 740,000 distinct CDR3 sequences, around 15% seen once. The sequenced material came from blood. These receptors were taken from a man between 18 and 29 years old with Graves' hyperthyroidism.

This clonotype was counted at least ten times. V and J are TRBV11-2 and TRBJ1-1, with D possibly being TRBD1 (5 bases). In germline, CDR1 is SGHAT, CDR2 FQNNGV. The CDR3 length is 16 residues. The V and J ends lost 0 bases and 4 bases respectively, with 15 bases between them. The CDR3 DNA reads TGTGCCAGCAGCTTAGATCTGGGGGTAGGAGGCACTGAAGCTTTCTTT. Translating gives CASSLDLGVGGTEAFF.

The chain carries TRBV20-1 and TRBJ2-7; TRBD2 is a possible D gene (6 bases). Germline V gene lookup returns CDR1 DFQATT and CDR2 SNEGSKA (reference sequence). The V end was cut by 0 bases, the J end by 2 bases, with 14 bases between. The CDR3 is made up of 15 amino acids. The CDR3 loop is CSAREASGRPYEQYF. The CDR3 DNA sequence: TGCAGTGCTAGAGAAGCCAGCGGGCGCCCCTACGAGCAGTACTTC.

This clonotype was seen ten or more times. V gene TRBV28 combines with J gene TRBJ2-1; the match to TRBD2 covers 10 bases. The V and J ends lost 2 bases and 8 bases, in that order; junction bases with no gene match: 6. Germline CDR1 MDHEN, CDR2 SYDVKM. The CDR3 extends over 15 amino acids. CDR3: CASSLVAGGVYEQFF. CDR3 DNA sequence: TGTGCCAGCAGTTTAGTAGCGGGAGGAGTATATGAGCAGTTCTTC.

This clonotype came up a few times. The gene calls are TRBV2 and TRBJ2-1; TRBD1 aligns across 8 bases. With V trimmed by 8 bases and J by 8 bases, 8 bases remained unmatched. Per germline, CDR1 SNHLY and CDR2 FYNNEI. CDR3 length equals 13 residues. CDR3 residues: CASLSTGDDEQFF. The CDR3 DNA sequence: TGTGCCAGCCTCTCGACAGGGGACGATGAGCAGTTCTTC.

The sample holds many counts of this clonotype. The chain carries TRBV7-2 and TRBJ2-3; 8 nucleotides agree with TRBD2. There are 16 residues in the CDR3. V lost 0 bases and J lost 6; bases outside the gene matches: 8. The germline V gene encodes CDR1 SGHTA and CDR2 FQGNSA. The CDR3 protein is CASSLAFREGQDTQYF. In DNA form, the CDR3 reads TGTGCCAGCAGCTTAGCATTTCGGGAGGGCCAGGATACGCAGTATTTT.

The chain has TRBV4-1 and TRBJ2-1, with D possibly matching TRBD2 (5 bases). Trimming removed 0 bases from V and 1 base from J, with 13 bases in between. The V gene's germline CDR1 is MGHRA and CDR2 YSYEKL. This CDR3 is 17 amino acids long. CDR3 region: CASSQDFPGSSYNEQFF. For the CDR3, the DNA is TGCGCCAGCAGCCAAGACTTTCCGGGAAGTTCCTACAATGAGCAGTTCTTC.

DNA for the CDR3: TGCAGTGCTAGAGATAGGCGACAGGGGGTTGGCGGCTACACCTTC. Protein: CSARDRRQGVGGYTF. V usage is TRBV20-1 and J usage is TRBJ1-2; 9 bases align to TRBD1. Germline CDR1 DFQATT, CDR2 SNEGSKA (reference sequence). CDR3 size: 15 residues. J lost 8 bases, V lost 0 bases, and 10 bases had no gene match.

This clonotype was seen many times. The rearrangement uses TRBV18 and TRBJ2-3; D call uncertain. CDR1 is KGHSH, CDR2 LQKENI, per germline. This CDR3 has 14 amino acids. V lost 3 bases and J 6 bases, leaving 13 bases between the germline ends. In DNA, the CDR3 is TGTGCCAGCTCACCCTCCACGGATGGTGATACGCAGTATTTT. It encodes CASSPSTDGDTQYF.

This clonotype appeared many times. The rearrangement joins TRBV2 to TRBJ2-7; 7 nucleotides line up with TRBD1. The V segment lost 5 bases and the J segment 2 bases; nucleotides outside the gene matches: 6. This CDR3 comprises 14 residues. Per the germline V gene, CDR1 is SNHLY and CDR2 is FYNNEI. As DNA, the CDR3 is TGTGCCAGCAGTCTGACAGGGTCAACCTACGAGCAGTACTTC. It translates to CASSLTGSTYEQYF.

This clonotype has at least ten counts. The V gene is TRBV7-2, the J gene TRBJ2-7; D not certain. Trimming pared 4 bases from V and 1 base from J, leaving 11 bases between. The CDR3 runs 14 residues. The germline gives CDR1 SGHTA, CDR2 FQGNSA. Written as DNA, the CDR3 is TGTGCCAGCAGCTCGGGCCACGTTTCCTACGAGCAGTACTTC. This gives the protein CASSSGHVSYEQYF.

Note on this clonotype: This clone may be a read error of a much larger clone one base away. The gene calls are TRBV15 and TRBJ2-7; D perhaps matches TRBD1 (6 bases). The CDR3 extends over 14 amino acids. Trimming took 9 bases from V and 5 from J, leaving 20 bases between them. Germline assignment: CDR1 LNHNV and CDR2 YYDKDF (reference sequence). DNA of the CDR3: TGTGCCACGTCCCGGGGACAAAAAAAGGACGAGCAGTACTTC. Amino acid sequence: CATSRGQKKDEQYF.